The 27 T cell receptor beta chains reported below all come from one sample, sequenced in a study of tumor and adjacent non-tumor tissue in lung cancer. A modified ARM-PCR protocol with three rounds of nested PCR amplified TCRbeta. TCRdb reprocessed the multiplex PCR reads with MiXCR, giving one entry per CDR3 protein. The sample records 60,000 to 65,000 distinct CDR3 sequences, 61% being singletons. This sample's RNA came from whole unsorted tissue. More than 3 cm separated this lung sample from the edge of the tumor. What was sequenced was distant non-tumor lung tissue. These receptors came from a man aged 70-80 years with non-small cell lung cancer.

This clonotype appeared a few times. The CDR3 reads CASSQEAGQTYTDTQYF. CDR3 coding DNA: TGTGCCAGCAGCCAAGAAGCTGGGCAAACCTACACAGATACGCAGTATTTT. The gene calls are TRBV14 and TRBJ2-3; D is unclear. The germline V gene encodes CDR1 SGHDN and CDR2 FVKESK. The length of the CDR3 is 17 residues. Trimming cost V 0 bases and J 2 bases, with 15 bases left between them.

Points on this clonotype: The final CDR3 position lacks the conserved phenylalanine or tryptophan, pointing to a likely read error. This chain joins TRBV4-1 and TRBJ2-5, with a possible D match to TRBD1 (6 bases). The CDR3 consists of 16 residues. Germline CDR1 MGHRA, CDR2 YSYEKL. The CDR3 region is CASSQLPGTLQETQYL. In DNA form, the CDR3 reads TGTGCCAGCAGCCAGCTGCCCGGGACACTACAAGAGACCCAGTACTTA.

On this clonotype: With a much larger clone just one base away, this may be a read error. V is TRBV7-8 and J is TRBJ2-6; D may be TRBD1 or TRBD2 (5 bases each). The CDR3 spans 16 residues. Germline CDR1 and CDR2: SGHVS and FQNEAQ. The CDR3 bases are TGTGCCAGCAGCGACTACCAAACCTCTGGGGCCAACGTCCTGGCTTTC. Translated: CASSDYQTSGANVLAF.

In regard to this clonotype: This clone may be a read error of a much larger clone one base away. As the CDR3 is not closed by the conserved phenylalanine or tryptophan, this likely results from a read error. The CDR3 loop is CASSLTGSSYNSPLHY. The CDR3 nucleotides are TGCGCCAGCAGCTTAACAGGGAGCTCCTATAATTCACCCCTCCACTAT. V usage is TRBV5-1 and J usage is TRBJ1-6, with D perhaps TRBD1 (6 bases). The V and J ends lost 2 bases and 0 bases respectively, with 9 bases between them. This CDR3 is 16 amino acids long. Germline values: CDR1 SGHRS, CDR2 YFSETQ.

Concerning this clonotype: This may come from a read error, since a much larger clone is one base off. The V call is TRBV5-6, the J call TRBJ1-6; D gene unclear. The germline gives CDR1 SGHDT, CDR2 YYEEEE. CDR3 size: 15 residues. The CDR3 nucleotides read TGTACCAGCAGCGTCGGGTGGGCTAATAATTCACCCCTCCACTTT. This translates into CTSSVGWANNSPLHF.

As to this clonotype: One base away lies a much larger clone, so this may be a sequencing read error. J is TRBJ2-1 and V is TRBV6-5; D may be TRBD2 (6 bases). This CDR3 has 14 residues. Germline loops: CDR1 MNHEY, CDR2 SVGAGI. CDR3 DNA: TGTGGCAGCCTTGGGGGGTCTCTCTCCAATGAGCAGTTCTTC. Translating gives CGSLGGSLSNEQFF.

Turning to this clonotype: A single base separates this from a much larger clone, so it may be a read error. The chain combines TRBV10-3 with TRBJ2-2; D possibly matches TRBD1 or TRBD2 (6 bases each). The V gene lost 6 bases and the J gene lost 4 bases, with 18 bases spanning the gap. The CDR3 spans 16 residues. The V gene's germline CDR1 is ENHRY and CDR2 SYGVKD. The chain's CDR3 is CAIRGLGGPATGELFF. The CDR3, as DNA: TGTGCCATCAGGGGCCTCGGGGGCCCGGCCACCGGGGAGCTGTTTTTT.

A remark on this clonotype: The germline gene is not matched at one end of the junction; a read error may be the cause. This chain uses TRBV12-3 or TRBV12-4 with TRBJ1-2; D is uncertain. The CDR3 extends over 13 amino acids. For the CDR3, the DNA is TGTGCCAGCAGTTCCCAGAAGCACTATGACTACACCTTC. It encodes CASSSQKHYDYTF.

Regarding this clonotype: A read error may explain this, as a much larger clone is one base away. This sequence joins TRBV5-6 and TRBJ2-7; D call uncertain. This CDR3 has 10 amino acids. Between the trimmed V and J ends, which lost 7 bases and 7 bases, there was a span of 9 bases. Germline V CDR1 and CDR2: SGHDT, YYEEEE. The CDR3 spells CASRPEEQYF. In DNA, the CDR3 is TGTGCCAGCCGACCGGAGGAGCAGTACTTC.

A remark on this clonotype: This may arise from a read error, as a much more abundant clone is one base away. The CDR3 here is CSVARGASYEQYF. The CDR3 DNA is TGCAGCGTTGCTCGGGGGGCCTCCTACGAGCAGTACTTC. The chain joins TRBV29-1 to TRBJ2-7; tentative D call: TRBD2 (7 bases). Germline values: CDR1 SQVTM, CDR2 ANQGSEA. This CDR3 comprises 13 residues. The germline V and J ends were trimmed by 4 bases and 0 bases, with 10 bases remaining between them.

This clonotype occurred once. The junction departs from germline at one end; a sequencing error may be responsible. The rearrangement uses TRBV6-2 or TRBV6-3 and TRBJ1-2, with no clear D. Germline assignment: CDR1 MNHEY and CDR2 SVGEGT. The CDR3 runs to 15 residues. The CDR3, as DNA: TGTGCTAGCACTCCGTTCGCAGCCATGAACTATGGTTACACCTTC. It specifies CASTPFAAMNYGYTF.

The chain joins TRBV4-1 to TRBJ2-3; TRBD1 matches 9 bases. The CDR3 length is 19 residues. Germline V gene sequence: CDR1 MGHRA, CDR2 YSYEKL. The V and J ends lost 4 bases and 2 bases, in that order; junction bases with no gene match: 16. The CDR3 region has the DNA TGCGCCAGCAGCCGAGATTTTTTCACCGGGACAGGGATCACAGATACGCAGTATTTT. Protein product: CASSRDFFTGTGITDTQYF.

In regard to this clonotype: This may arise from a read error, as a much more abundant clone is one base away. V is TRBV6-5 and J is TRBJ1-6, with D perhaps TRBD1 (6 bases). Germline V gene sequence: CDR1 MNHEY, CDR2 SVGAGI. The CDR3 length is 18 residues. Trimming took off 5 bases at V and 5 bases at J, with 22 bases between the two ends. Written as DNA, the CDR3 is TGTGCCAGCAGTACAGTGCCGCCCGGGGGCAGTAATAATTCACCCCTCCACTTT. Encoded protein: CASSTVPPGGSNNSPLHF.

This clonotype was observed a single time. At one boundary the junction diverges from the germline segment, which might be a read error. V usage is TRBV6-4 and J usage is TRBJ2-5, with D maybe TRBD2 (6 bases). The CDR3 runs to 15 residues. Germline CDR1 and CDR2: MRHNA and SNTAGT. CDR3 in amino acids: CTSSMGGGGFETQYF. DNA of the CDR3: TGTACCAGCAGCATGGGAGGAGGCGGTTTTGAGACCCAGTACTTC.

For this clonotype: An end of the junction differs from the germline gene, which may be a read error. The chain couples TRBV4-2 to TRBJ2-1; TRBD2 matches at 7 bases. The germline V gene encodes CDR1 LGHNA and CDR2 YNFKEQ. This CDR3 has 14 amino acids. Written as DNA, the CDR3 is TGTGCCAGCAACCAAGACTTAGGCGGGGGAGGTCGGTCCTTT. Protein sequence: CASNQDLGGGGRSF.

Many counts were recorded for this clonotype. The V and J genes are TRBV28 and TRBJ2-3; 9 bases are shared with TRBD2. CDR3 length: 16 amino acids. CDR1 and CDR2 from the germline V gene are MDHEN and SYDVKM. After removal of 3 bases from V and 5 bases from J, the junction contained 9 bases not matched to a gene. CDR3 nucleotide sequence: TGTGCCAGCAGTTTTGGGGTAGCGGGGGTGGTAGATACGCAGTATTTT. Amino acids: CASSFGVAGVVDTQYF.

The CDR3, as DNA: TGTGCCAGTAACTTTTCCAGCGGGGGGAATGAGCAGTTCTTC. It yields the protein CASNFSSGGNEQFF. This chain uses TRBV11-1 with TRBJ2-1; TRBD2 agrees at 9 bases. Germline CDR1 SGHAT, CDR2 FQDESV (reference sequence). Trimming cost V 9 bases and J 7 bases; bases outside gene matches: 10. There are 14 residues in the CDR3.

A word on this clonotype: A much larger clone lies a single base off, so this may be a read error. The V and J genes are TRBV4-1 and TRBJ2-1, with a tentative D call TRBD1 (6 bases). CDR1 is MGHRA and CDR2 is YSYEKL in the germline V gene. The CDR3 has 17 amino acids. CDR3 in DNA: TGCGCCAACAGCCAAGATCCCAGGGGCGTTGATTACAATGAGCAGTTCTTC. Its protein product is CANSQDPRGVDYNEQFF.

This clonotype was detected ten times or more. The V gene is TRBV4-1, the J gene TRBJ2-1; D unclear. CDR1 and CDR2 from the germline V gene are MGHRA and YSYEKL. V lost 1 base and J 2 bases, leaving 9 bases between the germline ends. This CDR3 is built from 15 residues. As DNA, the CDR3 is TGCGCCAGCAGCCAAGGGGATTTTGCCTACAATGAGCAGTTCTTC. Amino acids: CASSQGDFAYNEQFF.

Of note for this clonotype: A read error may explain this, as a much larger clone is one base away. The gene calls are TRBV5-4 and TRBJ2-7; D not certain. CDR1 is SGHNT and CDR2 is YYREEE in the germline V gene (reference sequence). This CDR3 region has 14 residues. CDR3 in amino acids: CANSLPEKLYGQYF. The CDR3 DNA reads TGTGCCAACAGCTTGCCGGAAAAGCTCTACGGGCAGTACTTC.

Details on this clonotype: It may be a read error: a sequence one base away is much more abundant. V is TRBV19 and J is TRBJ2-5; TRBD2 matches 9 bases. Per germline, CDR1 LNHDA and CDR2 SQIVND (reference sequence). This CDR3 contains 14 residues. The CDR3 spells CTSSLGLAQETQYF. The CDR3 bases are TGTACCAGTAGTCTCGGACTAGCGCAGGAGACCCAGTACTTC.

Concerning this clonotype: An end of the junction differs from the germline gene, which may be a read error. The genes are TRBV11-3 and TRBJ2-1; 11 bases match TRBD2. This CDR3 comprises 12 residues. Germline-derived CDR1 and CDR2 are SGHNT and YENEEA. This CDR3 reads CAGSGLAGGLFF. The CDR3 DNA reads as TGTGCCGGCAGCGGACTAGCGGGTGGTTTGTTCTTC.

As to this clonotype: This may stem from a read error, because a much larger clone lies one nucleotide away. The rearrangement uses TRBV4-1 and TRBJ2-1, with 9 bases fitting TRBD2. CDR1 is MGHRA and CDR2 is YSYEKL in the germline V gene. The CDR3 covers 14 residues. The CDR3 DNA reads TGCGCCGGCAGCCACGGCGGGGGGGGCAATGAGCAGTTCTTC. This encodes CAGSHGGGGNEQFF.

The rearrangement joins TRBV20-1 to TRBJ2-7; 7 nucleotides agree with TRBD2. Germline V gene sequence: CDR1 DFQATT, CDR2 SNEGSKA (reference sequence). The J segment lost 2 bases and the V segment lost 0 bases, leaving 10 bases of the junction unmatched. CDR3 length equals 16 residues. The CDR3 coding sequence is TGCAGTGCTAGAGATCTAACGCGGGAGAACGCCTACGAGCAGTACTTC. This sequence encodes CSARDLTRENAYEQYF.

The chain has TRBV28 and TRBJ1-1; perhaps TRBD1 as D (5 bases). Germline CDR1 and CDR2: MDHEN and SYDVKM. V shed 8 bases and J shed 8 bases, with 12 bases lying between them. The CDR3 has 11 amino acids. CDR3 coding DNA: TGTGCCAGCTGGGCCGGGGGGGAAGCTTTCTTT. Residues: CASWAGGEAFF.

This clonotype was detected only once. One end of the junction does not line up with germline, which may come from a read error. The rearrangement links TRBV11-2 to TRBJ2-4; unclear D gene. The CDR3 is 12 amino acids. The germline CDR1 and CDR2 sequences are SGHAT and FQNNGV. This CDR3 is CASSFNKSIHYF. CDR3 sequence (DNA): TGTGCCAGCAGCTTTAACAAAAGCATTCATTACTTC.

The CDR3 sequence is CASSLGHRGADNGYTF. The CDR3 bases are TGTGCCAGCAGCTTAGGACATAGGGGGGCCGACAATGGCTACACCTTC. The chain recombines TRBV13 with TRBJ1-2; perhaps TRBD1 as D (6 bases). The CDR3 covers 16 residues. V lost 0 bases and J lost 6, with 17 bases in between. Germline values: CDR1 PRHDT, CDR2 FYEKMQ (reference sequence).